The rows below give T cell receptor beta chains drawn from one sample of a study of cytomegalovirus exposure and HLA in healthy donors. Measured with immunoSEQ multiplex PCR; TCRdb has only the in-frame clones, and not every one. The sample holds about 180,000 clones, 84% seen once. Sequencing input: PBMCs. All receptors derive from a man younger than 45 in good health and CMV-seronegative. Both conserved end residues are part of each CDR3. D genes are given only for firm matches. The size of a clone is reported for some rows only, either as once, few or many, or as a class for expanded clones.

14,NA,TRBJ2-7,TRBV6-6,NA,TGTGCCAGCAGTTCCGACGGGATTTCCTACGAGCAGTACTTC,CASSSDGISYEQYF
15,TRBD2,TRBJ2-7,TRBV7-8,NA,TGTGCCAGCAGCCCCACGCTAGCGGGAGTGTACGAGCAGTACTTC,CASSPTLAGVYEQYF
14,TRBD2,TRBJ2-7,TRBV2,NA,TGTGCCAGCAGTGTCGGGACTAGCGGGGATATGGAGTACTTC,CASSVGTSGDMEYF
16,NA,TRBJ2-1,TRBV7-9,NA,TGTGCCAGCAGTTACCGCGGGGACCGCCTCTACAATGAGCAGTTCTTC,CASSYRGDRLYNEQFF
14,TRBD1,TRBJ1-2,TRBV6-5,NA,TGTGCCAGCAGTTACGCTACAGGGGGCCTCGGCTACACCTTC,CASSYATGGLGYTF
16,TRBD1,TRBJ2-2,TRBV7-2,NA,TGTGCCAGCAGCTTAGTAGGGACAGGGAACACCGGGGAGCTGTTTTTT,CASSLVGTGNTGELFF
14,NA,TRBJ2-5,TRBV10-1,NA,TGCGCCAGCAGTGAGAGCGAGATCCGGGAGACCCAGTACTTC,CASSESEIRETQYF
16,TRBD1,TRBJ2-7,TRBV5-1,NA,TGCGCCAGCAGCTTTTTTGCTCAGGGGGCCCTCGACGAGCAGTACTTC,CASSFFAQGALDEQYF
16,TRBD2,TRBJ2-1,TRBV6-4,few,TGTGCCAGCAGTGACGGGACTAGCGGGGACTACAATGAGCAGTTCTTC,CASSDGTSGDYNEQFF
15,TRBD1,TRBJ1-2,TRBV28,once,TGTGCCAGCAGTTTGACGGGACAGCCTAACTATGGCTACACCTTC,CASSLTGQPNYGYTF
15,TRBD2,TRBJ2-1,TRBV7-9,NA,TGTGCCAGCAGCTTCCCAGCGGGAGTATCCCATGAGCAGTTCTTC,CASSFPAGVSHEQFF
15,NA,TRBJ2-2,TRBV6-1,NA,TGTGCCAGCAGTGAATGGCAGGACAGCACCGGGGAGCTGTTTTTT,CASSEWQDSTGELFF
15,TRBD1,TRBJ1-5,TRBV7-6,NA,TGTGCCAGCAGCTTAGAAGGGACAGGGAGTCAGCCCCAGCATTTT,CASSLEGTGSQPQHF
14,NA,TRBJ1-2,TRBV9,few,TGTGCCAGCAGCGGGGGGCAAACCAACTATGGCTACACCTTC,CASSGGQTNYGYTF
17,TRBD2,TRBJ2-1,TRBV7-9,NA,TGTGCCAGCAGCTTTGGGACTAGCGGGAGCCAGTACAATGAGCAGTTCTTC,CASSFGTSGSQYNEQFF
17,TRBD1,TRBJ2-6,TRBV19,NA,TGTGCCAGTAGTTCCCGGGACAGGGCGTCTGGGGCCAACGTCCTGACTTTC,CASSSRDRASGANVLTF
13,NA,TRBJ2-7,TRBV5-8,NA,TGTGCCAGCAGCGTGACAGGACCCTACGAGCAGTACTTC,CASSVTGPYEQYF
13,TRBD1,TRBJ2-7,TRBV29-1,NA,TGCAGCGTTGTAGGGGACAGGGACGGCGAGCAGTACTTC,CSVVGDRDGEQYF
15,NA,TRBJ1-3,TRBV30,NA,TGTGCCTGGAGTGTACGGGGAGGCTCTGGAAACACCATATATTTT,CAWSVRGGSGNTIYF
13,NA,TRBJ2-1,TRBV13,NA,TGTGCCAGCAGCGCCCCCTCGAGGGATGAGCAGTTCTTC,CASSAPSRDEQFF
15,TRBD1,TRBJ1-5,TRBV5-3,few,TGTGCCAGAAGCTTGCCGGACAGGGACGATCAGCCCCAGCATTTT,CARSLPDRDDQPQHF
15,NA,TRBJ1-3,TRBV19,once,TGTGCCAGCCAAACGACACATAACTCTGGAAACACCATATATTTT,CASQTTHNSGNTIYF
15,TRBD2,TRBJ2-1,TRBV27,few,TGTGCCAGCAGTCCCGGGACTAGCGGCTACAATGAGCAGTTCTTC,CASSPGTSGYNEQFF
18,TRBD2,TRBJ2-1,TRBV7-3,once,TGTGCCAGCAGCCCTGGTACTAGCGGGTTGTCCTCCTACAATGAGCAGTTCTTC,CASSPGTSGLSSYNEQFF
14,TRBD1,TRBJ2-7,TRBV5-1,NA,TGCGCCAGCAGCTTGGGGACAGGGATCCACGAGCAGTACTTC,CASSLGTGIHEQYF
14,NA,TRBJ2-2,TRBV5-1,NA,TGCGCCAGCAGCTTGATCGCGAACACCGGGGAGCTGTTTTTT,CASSLIANTGELFF
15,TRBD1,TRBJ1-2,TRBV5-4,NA,TGTGCCAGCAGCTCGGAAGGGGGCGGCTACTATGGCTACACCTTC,CASSSEGGGYYGYTF
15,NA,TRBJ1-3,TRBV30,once,TGTGCCTGGAGTGGGGGCAGGAGGGCTGGAAACACCATATATTTT,CAWSGGRRAGNTIYF
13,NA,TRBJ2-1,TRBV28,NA,TGTGCCAGCAGTTTCAGGGTCGGGAATGAGCAGTTCTTC,CASSFRVGNEQFF
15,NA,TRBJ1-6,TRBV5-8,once,TGTGCCAGCAGCTTGGGGTACAGTTTAAATTCACCCCTCCACTTT,CASSLGYSLNSPLHF
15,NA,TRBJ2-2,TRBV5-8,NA,TGTGCCAGCAGCTTGGCACAGATCGTTGCCGGGGAGCTGTTTTTT,CASSLAQIVAGELFF
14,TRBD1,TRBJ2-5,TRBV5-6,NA,TGTGCCAGCAGCTTGTGGACAGGTTACGTCAAGCAGTACTTC,CASSLWTGYVKQYF
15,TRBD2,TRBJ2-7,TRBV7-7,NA,TGTGCCAGCAGCCCCGCACTAGCGGGATGGTACGAGCAGTACTTC,CASSPALAGWYEQYF
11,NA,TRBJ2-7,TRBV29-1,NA,TGCAGCGTTACTAGCAGCGACGAGCAGTACTTC,CSVTSSDEQYF
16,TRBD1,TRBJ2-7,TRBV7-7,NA,TGTGCCAGCAGCCCAGACCCCGGGACAGGAATTTACGAGCAGTACTTC,CASSPDPGTGIYEQYF
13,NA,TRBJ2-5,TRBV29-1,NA,TGCAGCGTTGAAGACACAGACCAAGAGACCCAGTACTTC,CSVEDTDQETQYF
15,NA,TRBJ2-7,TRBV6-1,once,TGTGCCAGCCGCAAAGAGGAGGGGACGCTATACGAGCAGTACTTC,CASRKEEGTLYEQYF
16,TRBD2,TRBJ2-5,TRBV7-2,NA,TGTGCCAGCAGCTTCGTAGCGGGGGACACCCGAGAGACCCAGTACTTC,CASSFVAGDTRETQYF
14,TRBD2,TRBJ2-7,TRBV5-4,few,TGTGCCAGCAGTCGGGGACGCGGGAGCTACGAGCAGTACTTC,CASSRGRGSYEQYF
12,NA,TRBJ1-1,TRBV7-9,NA,TGTTCCAGCGGCACGGACTACACTGAAGCTTTCTTT,CSSGTDYTEAFF
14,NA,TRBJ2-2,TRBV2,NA,TGTGCCAGCAGGAGGGGGGGAGACACCGGGGAGCTGTTTTTT,CASRRGGDTGELFF
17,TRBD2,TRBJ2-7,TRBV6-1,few,TGTGCCAGCAGTGGGACTAGCGGGAGGGGGGGGTTCTACGAGCAGTACTTC,CASSGTSGRGGFYEQYF
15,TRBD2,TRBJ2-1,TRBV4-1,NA,TGCGCCAGCAGCCAAGGACTAGCGGGAGTGGATGAGCAGTTCTTC,CASSQGLAGVDEQFF
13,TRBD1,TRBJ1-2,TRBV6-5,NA,TGTGCCAGCAGACGACAGGGCTACTATGGCTACACCTTC,CASRRQGYYGYTF
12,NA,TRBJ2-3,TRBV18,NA,TGTGCCAGCTCACCCCTCCCCGATACGCAGTATTTT,CASSPLPDTQYF
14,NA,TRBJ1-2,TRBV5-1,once,TGCGCCAGCAGCTTCGGAGGGGAGGGCTATGGCTACACCTTC,CASSFGGEGYGYTF
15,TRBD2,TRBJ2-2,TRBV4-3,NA,TGCGCCAGCAGCCGGACTAGCGATGTCACCGGGGAGCTGTTTTTT,CASSRTSDVTGELFF
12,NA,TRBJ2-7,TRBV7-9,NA,TGTGCCAGCAGCTTATCCCGGGACATGAAGTACTTC,CASSLSRDMKYF
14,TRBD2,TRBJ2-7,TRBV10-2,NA,TGCGCCAGCGGTGGAGGCGGGGGGACCTACGAGCAGTACTTC,CASGGGGGTYEQYF
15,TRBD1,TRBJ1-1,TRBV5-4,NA,TGTGCCAGCAGCTTGCCGACAGGGGGCGCGTCTGAAGCTTTCTTT,CASSLPTGGASEAFF
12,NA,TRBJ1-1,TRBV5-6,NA,TGTGCCAGCAGTTCGACTCCCGTGGAAGCTTTCTTT,CASSSTPVEAFF
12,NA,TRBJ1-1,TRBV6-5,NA,TGTGCCAGCAGGCGGATAGACGGGGGAGCTTTCTTT,CASRRIDGGAFF
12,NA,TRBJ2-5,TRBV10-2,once,TGCGCCAGCAGTGATAACAGATGGGAGCAGTACTTC,CASSDNRWEQYF
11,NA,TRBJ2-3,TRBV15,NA,TGTGCCACGGGCCCAGTCAATACGCAGTATTTT,CATGPVNTQYF
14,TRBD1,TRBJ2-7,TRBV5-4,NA,TGTGCCAGCAGCTCGACAGGGAACCTCTACGAGCAGTACTTC,CASSSTGNLYEQYF
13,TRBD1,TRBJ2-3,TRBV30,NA,TGTGCCTGGAGTAACAGGGGTGCAGATACGCAGTATTTT,CAWSNRGADTQYF
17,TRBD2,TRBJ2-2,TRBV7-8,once,TGTGCCAGCAGCTTAACGGAACTAGCGGGAGCTGACGGGGAGCTGTTTTTT,CASSLTELAGADGELFF
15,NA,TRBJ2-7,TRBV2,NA,TGTGCCAGCAGTGAAGGGGGCCTGGGCTCCTACGAGCAGTACTTC,CASSEGGLGSYEQYF
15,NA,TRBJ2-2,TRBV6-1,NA,TGTGCCAGCAGTGATATGGGAGGCGGCACCGGGGAGCTGTTTTTT,CASSDMGGGTGELFF